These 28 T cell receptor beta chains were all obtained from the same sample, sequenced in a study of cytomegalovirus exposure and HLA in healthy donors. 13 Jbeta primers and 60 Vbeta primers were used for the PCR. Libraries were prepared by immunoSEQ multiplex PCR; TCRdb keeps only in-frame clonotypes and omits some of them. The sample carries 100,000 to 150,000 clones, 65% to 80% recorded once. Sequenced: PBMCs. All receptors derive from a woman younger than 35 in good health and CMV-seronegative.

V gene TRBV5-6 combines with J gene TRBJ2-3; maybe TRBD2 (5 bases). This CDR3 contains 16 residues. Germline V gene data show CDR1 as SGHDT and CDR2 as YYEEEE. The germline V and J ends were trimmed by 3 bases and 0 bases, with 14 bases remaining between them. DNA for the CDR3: TGTGCCAGCAGCTCTGGACTTAGCTCTAGCACAGATACGCAGTATTTT. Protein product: CASSSGLSSSTDTQYF.

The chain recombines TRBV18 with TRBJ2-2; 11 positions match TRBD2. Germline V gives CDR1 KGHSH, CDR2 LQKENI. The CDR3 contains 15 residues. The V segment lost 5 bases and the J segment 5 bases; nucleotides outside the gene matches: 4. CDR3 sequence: CASSGLAGATGELFF. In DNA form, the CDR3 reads TGTGCCAGCTCAGGACTAGCGGGTGCGACCGGGGAGCTGTTTTTT.

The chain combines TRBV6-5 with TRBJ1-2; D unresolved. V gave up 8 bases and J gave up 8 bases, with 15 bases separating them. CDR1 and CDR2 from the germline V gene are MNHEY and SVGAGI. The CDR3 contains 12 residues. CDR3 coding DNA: TGTGCCAGCTCGGGTGACGGAAGAGGCTACACCTTC. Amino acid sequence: CASSGDGRGYTF.

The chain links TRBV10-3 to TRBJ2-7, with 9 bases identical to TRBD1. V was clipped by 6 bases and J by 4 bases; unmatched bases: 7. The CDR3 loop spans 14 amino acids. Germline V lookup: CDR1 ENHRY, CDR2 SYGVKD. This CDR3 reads CAIRGTGSPYEQYF. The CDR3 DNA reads TGTGCCATCAGGGGGACAGGGAGTCCGTACGAGCAGTACTTC.

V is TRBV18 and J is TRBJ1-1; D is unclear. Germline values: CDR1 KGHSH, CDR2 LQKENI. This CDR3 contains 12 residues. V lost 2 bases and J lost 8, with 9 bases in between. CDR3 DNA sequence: TGTGCCAGCTCACCATCGACGGAGGAAGCTTTCTTT. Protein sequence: CASSPSTEEAFF.

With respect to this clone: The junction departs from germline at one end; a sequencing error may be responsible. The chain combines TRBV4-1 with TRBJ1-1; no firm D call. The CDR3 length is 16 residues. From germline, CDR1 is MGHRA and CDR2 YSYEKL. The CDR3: CTSSPKAWGGNTEAFF. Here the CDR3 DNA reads TGCACCAGCAGCCCAAAAGCTTGGGGAGGGAACACTGAAGCTTTCTTT.

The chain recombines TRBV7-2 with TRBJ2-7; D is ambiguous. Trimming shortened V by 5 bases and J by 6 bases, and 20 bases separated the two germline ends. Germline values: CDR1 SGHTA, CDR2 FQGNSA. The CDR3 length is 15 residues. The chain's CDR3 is CASSQMGPALGEQYF. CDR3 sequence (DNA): TGTGCCAGCAGCCAGATGGGCCCTGCTCTGGGCGAGCAGTACTTC.

CDR3 in DNA: TGTGCCAGCAGCCTGTTTAAGCGGGAGGGCCGCGAGCAGTACTTC. Translating it yields CASSLFKREGREQYF. V is TRBV11-2 and J is TRBJ2-7, with 10 bases that match TRBD2. Germline V lookup: CDR1 SGHAT, CDR2 FQNNGV. The V and J ends lost 5 bases and 6 bases, in that order; junction bases with no gene match: 10. The CDR3 runs 15 residues.

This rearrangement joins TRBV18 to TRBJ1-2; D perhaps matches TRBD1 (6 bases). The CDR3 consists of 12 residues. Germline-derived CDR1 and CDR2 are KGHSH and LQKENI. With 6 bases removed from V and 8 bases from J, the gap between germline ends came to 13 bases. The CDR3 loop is CASSPAGDGYTF. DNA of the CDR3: TGTGCCAGCTCGCCCGCAGGGGACGGCTACACCTTC.

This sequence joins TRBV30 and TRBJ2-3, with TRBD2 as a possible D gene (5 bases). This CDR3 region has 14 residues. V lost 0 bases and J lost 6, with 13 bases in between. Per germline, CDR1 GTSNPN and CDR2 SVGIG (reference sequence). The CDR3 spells CAWSVGSMSDTQYF. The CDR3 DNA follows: TGTGCCTGGAGTGTGGGGAGTATGAGCGATACGCAGTATTTT.

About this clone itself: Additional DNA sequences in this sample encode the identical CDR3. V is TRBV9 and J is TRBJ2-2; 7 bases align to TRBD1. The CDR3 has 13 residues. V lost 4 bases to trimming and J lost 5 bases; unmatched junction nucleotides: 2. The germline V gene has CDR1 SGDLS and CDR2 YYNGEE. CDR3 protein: CASSLDRTGELFF. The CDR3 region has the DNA TGTGCCAGCAGCCTGGACAGGACCGGGGAGCTGTTTTTT.

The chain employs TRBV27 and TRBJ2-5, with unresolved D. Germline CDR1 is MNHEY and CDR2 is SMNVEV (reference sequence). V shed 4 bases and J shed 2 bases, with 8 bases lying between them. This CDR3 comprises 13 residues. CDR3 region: CASSSTLQETQYF. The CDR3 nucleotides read TGTGCCAGCAGTTCGACTCTTCAAGAGACCCAGTACTTC.

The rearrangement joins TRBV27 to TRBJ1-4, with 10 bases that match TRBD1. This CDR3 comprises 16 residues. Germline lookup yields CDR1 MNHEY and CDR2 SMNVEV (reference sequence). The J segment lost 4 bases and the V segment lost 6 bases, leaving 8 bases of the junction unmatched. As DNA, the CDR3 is TGTGCCAGCAGGTCTAGGGGACAGGGGTTTAATGAAAAACTGTTTTTT. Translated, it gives CASRSRGQGFNEKLFF.

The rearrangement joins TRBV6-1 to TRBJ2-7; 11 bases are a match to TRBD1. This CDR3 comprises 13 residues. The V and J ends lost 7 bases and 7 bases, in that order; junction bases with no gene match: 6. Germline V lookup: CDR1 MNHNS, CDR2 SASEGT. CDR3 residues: CASKRDRGKEQYF. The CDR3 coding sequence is TGTGCCAGCAAGCGGGACAGGGGGAAGGAGCAGTACTTC.

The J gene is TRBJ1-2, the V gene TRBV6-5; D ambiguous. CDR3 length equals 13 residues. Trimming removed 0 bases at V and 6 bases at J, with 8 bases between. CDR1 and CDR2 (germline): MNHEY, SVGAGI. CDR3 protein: CASSYSIGNGYTF. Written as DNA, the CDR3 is TGTGCCAGCAGTTACTCGATCGGGAATGGCTACACCTTC.

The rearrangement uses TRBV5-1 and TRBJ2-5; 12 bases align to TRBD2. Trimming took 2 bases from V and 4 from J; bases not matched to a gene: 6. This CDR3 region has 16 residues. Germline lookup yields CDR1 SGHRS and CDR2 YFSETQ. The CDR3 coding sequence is TGCGCCAGCAGCTTCCGACTAGCGGGAGAGCCAGAGACCCAGTACTTC. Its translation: CASSFRLAGEPETQYF.

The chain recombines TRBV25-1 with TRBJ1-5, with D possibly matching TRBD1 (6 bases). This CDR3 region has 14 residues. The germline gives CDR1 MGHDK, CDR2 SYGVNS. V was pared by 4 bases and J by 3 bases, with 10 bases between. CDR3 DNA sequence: TGTGCCAGCAGTGGTGCAGGGGTCAATCAGCCCCAGCATTTT. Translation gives CASSGAGVNQPQHF.

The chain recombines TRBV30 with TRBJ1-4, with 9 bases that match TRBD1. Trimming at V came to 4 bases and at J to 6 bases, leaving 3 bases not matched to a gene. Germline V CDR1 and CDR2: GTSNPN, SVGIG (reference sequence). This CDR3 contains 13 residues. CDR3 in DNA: TGTGCCTGGATGGACAGGGGAGATGAAAAACTGTTTTTT. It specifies CAWMDRGDEKLFF.

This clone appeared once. In DNA, the CDR3 is TGTGCCAGCAGCCCAGGGGCGGGAGGGGAGTTTACTACGCAGTATTTT. Its protein product is CASSPGAGGEFTTQYF. The gene calls are TRBV7-9 and TRBJ2-3, with 9 bases fitting TRBD2. The germline gives CDR1 SEHNR, CDR2 FQNEAQ (reference sequence). The CDR3 runs 16 residues. With V trimmed by 5 bases and J by 8 bases, 14 bases remained unmatched.

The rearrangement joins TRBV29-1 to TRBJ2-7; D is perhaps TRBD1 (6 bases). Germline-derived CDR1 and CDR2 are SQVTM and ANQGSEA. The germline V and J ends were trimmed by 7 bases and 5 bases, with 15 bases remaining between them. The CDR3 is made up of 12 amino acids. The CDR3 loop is CSAMYRANEQYF. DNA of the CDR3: TGCAGCGCCATGTACAGGGCCAACGAGCAGTACTTC.

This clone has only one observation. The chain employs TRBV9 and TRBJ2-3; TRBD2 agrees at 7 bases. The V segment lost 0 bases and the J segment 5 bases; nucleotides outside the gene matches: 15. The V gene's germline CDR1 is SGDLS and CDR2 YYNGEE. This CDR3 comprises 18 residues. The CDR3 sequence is CASSVVDETRAGLDTQYF. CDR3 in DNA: TGTGCCAGCAGCGTAGTAGACGAGACGCGAGCGGGGTTAGATACGCAGTATTTT.

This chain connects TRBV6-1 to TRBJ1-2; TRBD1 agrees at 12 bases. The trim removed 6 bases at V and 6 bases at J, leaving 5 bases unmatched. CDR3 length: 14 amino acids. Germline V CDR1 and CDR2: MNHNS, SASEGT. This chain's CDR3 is CASSRDRGLDGYTF. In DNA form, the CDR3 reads TGTGCCAGCAGCCGGGACAGGGGGCTGGATGGCTACACCTTC.

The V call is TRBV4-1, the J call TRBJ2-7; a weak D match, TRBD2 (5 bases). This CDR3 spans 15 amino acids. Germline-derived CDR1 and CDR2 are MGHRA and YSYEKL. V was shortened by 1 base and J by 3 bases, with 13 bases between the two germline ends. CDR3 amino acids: CASSQGEGESYEQYF. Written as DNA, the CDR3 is TGCGCCAGCAGCCAAGGTGAGGGAGAAAGCTACGAGCAGTACTTC.

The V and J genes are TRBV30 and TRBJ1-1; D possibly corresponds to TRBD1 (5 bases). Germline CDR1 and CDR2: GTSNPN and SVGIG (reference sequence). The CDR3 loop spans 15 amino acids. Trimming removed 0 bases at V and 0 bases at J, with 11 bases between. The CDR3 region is CAWSVQVRMNTEAFF. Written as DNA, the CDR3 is TGTGCCTGGAGTGTACAGGTCAGAATGAACACTGAAGCTTTCTTT.

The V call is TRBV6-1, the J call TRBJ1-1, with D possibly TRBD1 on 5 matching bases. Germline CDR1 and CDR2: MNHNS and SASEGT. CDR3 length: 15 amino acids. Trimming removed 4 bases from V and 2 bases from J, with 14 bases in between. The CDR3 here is CASSAEGVLNTEAFF. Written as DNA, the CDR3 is TGTGCCAGCAGTGCCGAAGGGGTACTCAACACTGAAGCTTTCTTT.

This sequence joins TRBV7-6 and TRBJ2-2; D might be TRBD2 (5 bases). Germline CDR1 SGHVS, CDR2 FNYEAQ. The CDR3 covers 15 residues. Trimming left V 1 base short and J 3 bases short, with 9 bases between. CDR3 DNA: TGTGCCAGCAGCTTAGTGCGAGGGCACACCGGGGAGCTGTTTTTT. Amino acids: CASSLVRGHTGELFF.

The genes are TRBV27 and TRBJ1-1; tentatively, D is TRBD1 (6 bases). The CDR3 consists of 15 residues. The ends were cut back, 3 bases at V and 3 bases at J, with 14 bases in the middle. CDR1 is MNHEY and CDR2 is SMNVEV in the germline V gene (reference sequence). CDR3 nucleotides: TGTGCCAGCAGTTTCCAAATCCCAGGGGACACTGAAGCTTTCTTT. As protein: CASSFQIPGDTEAFF.

CDR3 in amino acids: CASSYSAGRGETQYF. DNA for the CDR3: TGTGCCAGCAGTTATTCGGCGGGGCGGGGAGAGACCCAGTACTTC. The chain uses TRBV6-5 and TRBJ2-5, with D possibly TRBD2 on 6 matching bases. The CDR3 contains 15 residues. V gave up 3 bases and J gave up 4 bases, with 15 bases separating them. CDR1 is MNHEY and CDR2 is SVGAGI in the germline V gene.